Shown below are 8 T cell receptor beta chains from a single sample sequenced in a study of blood T cell repertoires in COVID-19. TCRdb's table, derived via immunoSEQ multiplex PCR, lists solely in-frame clones and lacks some. In the table there are 150,000 to 200,000 clones, approximately 81% of which are singletons. The sequencing input was peripheral blood. These receptors were collected from a woman in her seventies with COVID-19, enrolled during active disease.

The V call is TRBV7-2, the J call TRBJ1-5, with a possible D match to TRBD1 (6 bases). V dropped 5 bases and J dropped 6 bases, with 8 bases sitting between them. This CDR3 has 12 residues. Germline V CDR1 and CDR2: SGHTA, FQGNSA. The CDR3 loop reads CASSLQGQPQHF. The CDR3 nucleotides read TGTGCCAGCAGCCTACAGGGTCAGCCCCAGCATTTT.

J is TRBJ2-3 and V is TRBV12-5; D is possibly TRBD1 (5 bases). Germline values: CDR1 LGHNT, CDR2 FRNRAP. Trimming cost V 0 bases and J 3 bases, with 25 bases left between them. This CDR3 region has 20 residues. CDR3 sequence (DNA): TGTGCTAGTGGTTTGGTACTCGGTAACCGAGGCAGGGTCGGTACAGATACGCAGTATTTT. Amino acid sequence: CASGLVLGNRGRVGTDTQYF.

The CDR3 DNA reads as TGTGCCAGCAGGGGGCCACAGGGTACTGGCACTGAAGCTTTCTTT. Protein product: CASRGPQGTGTEAFF. The gene calls are TRBV2 and TRBJ1-1; D might be TRBD1 (6 bases). In germline, CDR1 is SNHLY, CDR2 FYNNEI. Between the trimmed V and J ends, which lost 6 bases and 4 bases, there was a span of 18 bases. There are 15 residues in the CDR3.

This rearrangement joins TRBV4-1 to TRBJ1-1; TRBD1 is a possible D gene (5 bases). This CDR3 region has 13 residues. Germline values: CDR1 MGHRA, CDR2 YSYEKL. The ends were cut back, 0 bases at V and 4 bases at J, with 6 bases in the middle. In DNA form, the CDR3 reads TGCGCCAGCAGCCAAGATAGGGGCACTGAAGCTTTCTTT. Amino acid sequence: CASSQDRGTEAFF.

V gene TRBV2 combines with J gene TRBJ2-3; weak D call: TRBD2 (5 bases). Trimming took 5 bases from V and 4 from J, leaving 13 bases between them. Germline loops: CDR1 SNHLY, CDR2 FYNNEI. The CDR3 has 14 amino acids. The CDR3 spells CASSSIREADTQYF. The CDR3 nucleotides read TGTGCCAGCAGTTCAATTCGGGAAGCAGATACGCAGTATTTT.

The CDR3 here is CASTYSGGTGQETQYF. In DNA form, the CDR3 reads TGTGCCAGTACCTATTCTGGAGGGACAGGCCAAGAGACCCAGTACTTC. V is TRBV19 and J is TRBJ2-5; 8 bases fit TRBD1. This CDR3 is built from 16 residues. Looked up from germline, CDR1 is LNHDA and CDR2 is SQIVND (reference sequence). With V trimmed by 7 bases and J by 1 base, 11 bases remained unmatched.

Points on this clone: An end of the junction does not agree with germline; a read error may underlie this. The CDR3 sequence: CASSLAAGASYNEQFF. CDR3 coding DNA: TGTGCTAGCAGCTTAGCGGCGGGGGCCTCCTACAATGAGCAGTTCTTC. The V and J genes are TRBV7-7 and TRBJ2-1; a weak D match, TRBD2 (7 bases). The CDR3 is made up of 16 amino acids. Germline assignment: CDR1 SSHAT and CDR2 FNYEAQ (reference sequence).

In its sample, this clone was seen a few times. The CDR3 spells CATQSTGSFSPLHF. The CDR3 nucleotides are TGTGCCACTCAGTCGACAGGGAGTTTTTCACCCCTCCACTTT. The chain uses TRBV6-5 and TRBJ1-6; 7 bases map to TRBD1. The CDR3 loop spans 14 amino acids. With 10 bases clipped from V and 9 bases from J, the junction kept 12 bases outside the gene matches. Germline V gene lookup returns CDR1 MNHEY and CDR2 SVGAGI.